These 22 T cell receptor beta chains were all obtained from the same sample, sequenced in a study of beta chain features in type 1 diabetes. Sequencing targeted expressed TCRB transcripts, as all isolated RNA had been reverse transcribed. Measured with immunoSEQ multiplex PCR; TCRdb has only the in-frame clones, and not every one. The table includes 300,000 to 350,000 clones, roughly a fifth detected once. What was sequenced was naive CD4+ T cells from blood. The receptors come from a woman aged 18-29 years in good health.

CDR3 sequence: CASSLSRATGELFF. CDR3 sequence (DNA): TGTGCCAGCAGCTTAAGCAGGGCCACCGGGGAGCTGTTTTTT. The V gene is TRBV11-2, the J gene TRBJ2-2; maybe TRBD1 (5 bases). V was pared by 2 bases and J by 4 bases, with 8 bases between. Germline CDR1 and CDR2: SGHAT and FQNNGV. There are 14 residues in the CDR3.

The J gene is TRBJ1-1, the V gene TRBV7-2, with 8 bases fitting TRBD1. This CDR3 has 13 residues. Germline V gene lookup returns CDR1 SGHTA and CDR2 FQGNSA. V trimming: 4 bases; J trimming: 5 bases; junction bases outside the gene matches: 3. CDR3 sequence: CASSSDRETEAFF. CDR3 sequence (DNA): TGTGCCAGCAGCTCGGACAGGGAGACTGAAGCTTTCTTT.

This chain uses TRBV5-4 with TRBJ2-7; TRBD1 matches at 9 bases. Germline V gene lookup returns CDR1 SGHNT and CDR2 YYREEE (reference sequence). This CDR3 is built from 16 residues. Trimming at V came to 0 bases and at J to 3 bases, leaving 7 bases not matched to a gene. The CDR3, as DNA: TGTGCCAGCAGCTTGGGTGGGACAGGGCGTCGCTACGAGCAGTACTTC. This codes for CASSLGGTGRRYEQYF.

This rearrangement joins TRBV7-2 to TRBJ2-7; 8 bases line up with TRBD1. V trimming: 5 bases; J trimming: 0 bases; junction bases outside the gene matches: 9. Looked up from germline, CDR1 is SGHTA and CDR2 is FQGNSA. This CDR3 has 16 amino acids. CDR3 sequence (DNA): TGTGCCAGCAGCCCGACTTCGGACAGGGTCTCCTACGAGCAGTACTTC. This encodes CASSPTSDRVSYEQYF.

The chain joins TRBV5-1 to TRBJ1-2; possibly TRBD1 for D (5 bases). V was trimmed by 4 bases and J by 3 bases, leaving 13 bases between them. This CDR3 has 14 residues. Germline values: CDR1 SGHRS, CDR2 YFSETQ. CDR3 loop: CASSTEDRDYGYTF. In nucleotides, the CDR3 is TGCGCCAGCAGCACCGAAGACAGAGACTATGGCTACACCTTC.

This clone was picked up a small number of times. This rearrangement joins TRBV11-2 to TRBJ2-1; 10 nucleotides match TRBD2. V dropped 2 bases and J dropped 7; count of bases not matched to a gene: 5. The CDR3 loop spans 15 amino acids. Germline V gene lookup returns CDR1 SGHAT and CDR2 FQNNGV. DNA for the CDR3: TGTGCCAGCAGCTTAAGACTAGCGGGCTCGAATGAGCAGTTCTTC. Translation gives CASSLRLAGSNEQFF.

This sequence joins TRBV2 and TRBJ1-1; 9 bases map to TRBD1. V trimming: 4 bases; J trimming: 4 bases; junction bases outside the gene matches: 16. Germline values: CDR1 SNHLY, CDR2 FYNNEI. The CDR3 sequence is 18 residues long. CDR3 sequence reads: CASSGPGTGLGESTEAFF. The CDR3 DNA follows: TGTGCCAGCAGTGGACCGGGGACAGGGCTTGGGGAAAGCACTGAAGCTTTCTTT.

This clone was found a few times. This chain connects TRBV7-9 to TRBJ2-1; TRBD2 agrees at 10 bases. The ends lost 3 bases at V and 2 bases at J; junction bases unmatched: 7. Germline V lookup: CDR1 SEHNR, CDR2 FQNEAQ (reference sequence). This CDR3 has 17 amino acids. CDR3 coding DNA: TGTGCCAGCAGCTTCAGCTCCCTAGCGGGAGCCTACAATGAGCAGTTCTTC. As protein: CASSFSSLAGAYNEQFF.

This clone has just a few counts. The chain couples TRBV30 to TRBJ2-1, with TRBD1 matching over 11 bases. This CDR3 spans 15 amino acids. With V trimmed by 2 bases and J by 8 bases, 8 bases remained unmatched. Germline CDR1 GTSNPN, CDR2 SVGIG (reference sequence). The CDR3 sequence: CAWSSPGQGEDEQFF. CDR3 DNA sequence: TGTGCCTGGAGTAGCCCGGGACAGGGGGAGGATGAGCAGTTCTTC. The variable domain in full, completed from reference TRBV30 and TRBJ2-1, reads SQTIHQWPATLVQPVGSPLSLECTVEGTSNPNLYWYRQAAGRGLQLLFYSVGIGQISSEVPQNLSASRPQDRQFILSSKKLLLSDSGFYLCAWSSPGQGEDEQFFGPGTRLTVL.

The chain uses TRBV4-2 and TRBJ1-2; no firm D call. The V end was cut by 0 bases, the J end by 1 base, with 9 bases between. Germline V gene data show CDR1 as LGHNA and CDR2 as YNFKEQ. This CDR3 comprises 15 residues. The CDR3 DNA follows: TGTGCCAGCAGCCAAGACAGGTTATATAACTATGGCTACACCTTC. It translates to CASSQDRLYNYGYTF.

The chain links TRBV27 to TRBJ2-2; TRBD1 matches 7 bases. The CDR3 extends over 14 amino acids. From germline, CDR1 is MNHEY and CDR2 SMNVEV (reference sequence). V was clipped by 4 bases and J by 6 bases; unmatched bases: 5. The CDR3: CASSSLDRSGELFF. CDR3 coding DNA: TGTGCCAGCAGTTCCCTGGACAGGTCCGGGGAGCTGTTTTTT.

This clone came up a few times. The rearrangement joins TRBV6-5 to TRBJ2-1, with D unresolved. From germline, CDR1 is MNHEY and CDR2 SVGAGI. The CDR3 runs 16 residues. The V end lost 0 bases, the J end lost 5 bases, and 14 bases lay between the germline ends. The CDR3 coding sequence is TGTGCCAGCAGTTACTCGCGGATCTCCCTCCACAATGAGCAGTTCTTC. Translation gives CASSYSRISLHNEQFF.

This clone turned up a few times. This chain connects TRBV6-6 to TRBJ1-2; TRBD1 aligns across 7 bases. The germline gives CDR1 MNHNY, CDR2 SVGAGI (reference sequence). This CDR3 is built from 13 residues. Trimming at V came to 6 bases and at J to 6 bases, leaving 7 bases not matched to a gene. The CDR3 DNA follows: TGTGCCAGCAGAGACCGACAGGGAAATGGCTACACCTTC. It translates to CASRDRQGNGYTF.

This clone was seen a few times. V is TRBV6-5 and J is TRBJ2-1, with D perhaps matching TRBD2 (6 bases). There are 13 residues in the CDR3. Germline CDR1 reads MNHEY; CDR2 reads SVGAGI. Trimming removed 4 bases at V and 13 bases at J, with 17 bases between. The CDR3 reads CASSLSGTHIQFF. The CDR3 DNA reads TGTGCCAGCAGTTTATCCGGGACTCATATCCAGTTCTTC.

This clone appeared a few times. The chain recombines TRBV29-1 with TRBJ1-2, with D possibly being TRBD1 (6 bases). This CDR3 region has 11 residues. Trimming removed 7 bases at V and 5 bases at J, with 11 bases between. Germline V gene sequence: CDR1 SQVTM, CDR2 ANQGSEA. The CDR3 region is CSGGGDYGYTF. CDR3 in DNA: TGCAGCGGGGGGGGCGATTATGGCTACACCTTC.

As for this clone: The same CDR3 also results from other DNA sequences found in this sample. V usage is TRBV9 and J usage is TRBJ2-1; TRBD1 is a possible D gene (6 bases). V was shortened by 2 bases and J by 1 base, with 10 bases between the two germline ends. CDR1 SGDLS and CDR2 YYNGEE come from the germline V gene. The CDR3 has 15 amino acids. The CDR3 spells CASSVDRGSYNEQFF. CDR3 bases: TGTGCCAGCAGCGTTGATAGGGGGTCCTACAATGAGCAGTTCTTC.

A few counts support this clone. V is TRBV5-1 and J is TRBJ1-1, with D unresolved. The CDR3 has 14 amino acids. Germline V lookup: CDR1 SGHRS, CDR2 YFSETQ. With 0 bases removed from V and 1 base from J, the gap between germline ends came to 7 bases. The CDR3 is CASSLDAGNTEAFF. The DNA for the CDR3 is TGCGCCAGCAGCTTGGATGCAGGGAACACTGAAGCTTTCTTT. Using reference TRBV5-1 and TRBJ1-1 for the parts outside the CDR3, the full variable domain is KAGVTQTPRYLIKTRGQQVTLSCSPISGHRSVSWYQQTPGQGLQFLFEYFSETQRNKGNFPGRFSGRQFSNSRSEMNVSTLELGDSALYLCASSLDAGNTEAFFGQGTRLTVV.

This clone was counted between two and nine times. The rearrangement joins TRBV6-6 to TRBJ2-5; D is unclear. Trimming took 3 bases from V and 8 from J, leaving 7 bases between them. The CDR3 sequence is 11 residues long. Germline loops: CDR1 MNHNY, CDR2 SVGAGI (reference sequence). The CDR3 loop is CASSYDTTQYF. CDR3 nucleotides: TGTGCCAGCAGTTATGATACAACCCAGTACTTC.

This clone was counted a single time. The genes are TRBV7-2 and TRBJ2-7, with TRBD2 as a possible D gene (6 bases). CDR3 length equals 17 residues. Trimming pared 4 bases from V and 3 bases from J, leaving 22 bases between. Germline CDR1 and CDR2: SGHTA and FQGNSA. The CDR3, as DNA: TGTGCCAGCAGCTCCACTACACGGCCAGGAGGGTTCTACGAGCAGTACTTC. The encoded protein is CASSSTTRPGGFYEQYF.

V gene TRBV23-1 combines with J gene TRBJ2-7; D may be TRBD1 (6 bases). TRBV23-1 is reported as an ORF; its role is uncertain. Trimming removed 1 base from V and 6 bases from J, with 16 bases in between. The CDR3 loop spans 15 amino acids. CDR3 coding DNA: TGCGCCAGCAGTCAATGGGGGACACCCTTTCTCGAGCAGTACTTC. It is translated as CASSQWGTPFLEQYF.

This clone was recorded a few times. The V call is TRBV4-2, the J call TRBJ1-3, with D perhaps TRBD1 (5 bases). The CDR3 is 17 residues long. Germline CDR1 is LGHNA and CDR2 is YNFKEQ. Between the trimmed V and J ends, which lost 5 bases and 3 bases, there was a span of 20 bases. The DNA of the CDR3 is TGTGCCAGCAGCTCAAGAATGGGGCAGGGAATTGGAAACACCATATATTTT. It translates to CASSSRMGQGIGNTIYF.

In this sample, this clone turned up a few times. V usage is TRBV7-2 and J usage is TRBJ1-1; D unclear. The germline V gene encodes CDR1 SGHTA and CDR2 FQGNSA. Trimming cost V 5 bases and J 4 bases, with 17 bases left between them. The length of the CDR3 is 15 residues. CDR3 residues: CASSLNGGLGTEAFF. The CDR3 bases are TGTGCCAGCAGCCTGAACGGAGGTTTGGGCACTGAAGCTTTCTTT.